Each of the 24 T cell receptor beta chains below was sequenced from the same sample in a study of T cell responses to AZD1222 COVID-19 vaccine. Clones were sequenced by immunoSEQ multiplex PCR, and TCRdb holds only the in-frame ones, with some missing. The sample holds 95,000 to 150,000 clones, 87% seen once. The sample here was peripheral blood, taken on day 0 of AZD1222 vaccination. Receptors were obtained from an adult in good health.

In DNA form, the CDR3 reads TGTGCAAGTCGCTTTTACAGGGACTCCTACAATGAGCAGTTCTTC. It codes for CASRFYRDSYNEQFF. The chain recombines TRBV12-2 with TRBJ2-1; TRBD1, the table's D call, was not compared with the DNA. TRBV12-2 is marked as a pseudogene. The CDR3 covers 15 residues.

This clone was seen a single time. V is TRBV27 and J is TRBJ1-5; 11 bases are a match to TRBD1. V shed 3 bases and J 5 bases; nucleotides not matched to a gene: 3. From germline, CDR1 is MNHEY and CDR2 SMNVEV (reference sequence). This CDR3 contains 15 residues. The CDR3 region is CASSFLGQGDQPQHF. In nucleotides, the CDR3 is TGTGCCAGCAGTTTTCTGGGACAGGGGGATCAGCCCCAGCATTTT.

This clone was detected only once. J is TRBJ2-5 and V is TRBV9; the D gene is possibly TRBD1 (5 bases). Germline CDR1 is SGDLS and CDR2 is YYNGEE. CDR3 length: 14 residues. The V end was cut by 0 bases, the J end by 2 bases, with 8 bases between. The CDR3 DNA reads TGTGCCAGCAGCGTAGGGGGCACGCAAGAGACCCAGTACTTC. This codes for CASSVGGTQETQYF. Supplemented by reference TRBV9 and TRBJ2-5, the full variable domain reads DSGVTQTPKHLITATGQRVTLRCSPRSGDLSVYWYQQSLDQGLQFLIQYYNGEERAKGNILERFSAQQFPDLHSELNLSSLELGDSALYFCASSVGGTQETQYFGPGTRLLVL.

The rearrangement joins TRBV9 to TRBJ2-1; either TRBD1 or TRBD2 may supply D (6 bases each). Germline V gene sequence: CDR1 SGDLS, CDR2 YYNGEE. V lost 3 bases to trimming and J lost 4 bases, with 17 bases between them. CDR3 length equals 16 residues. CDR3 residues: CASSAEGRGQYNEQFF. Here the CDR3 DNA reads TGTGCCAGCAGCGCGGAGGGTAGGGGACAATACAATGAGCAGTTCTTC.

The rearrangement links TRBV10-3 to TRBJ1-1; no definite D call. The V end was cut by 0 bases, the J end by 4 bases, with 6 bases between. CDR1 and CDR2 (germline): ENHRY, SYGVKD. The CDR3 is made up of 13 amino acids. The DNA for the CDR3 is TGTGCCATCAGTGAGTCGGTGGGCACTGAAGCTTTCTTT. Translating it yields CAISESVGTEAFF.

The J gene is TRBJ1-4, the V gene TRBV4-3; D uncertain. Germline CDR1 LGHNA, CDR2 YSLEER. Trimming stripped 0 bases from V and 6 bases from J, with 8 bases between. The CDR3 sequence is 14 residues long. The CDR3 sequence: CASSQEGSDEKLFF. DNA of the CDR3: TGCGCCAGCAGCCAAGAGGGGAGTGATGAAAAACTGTTTTTT.

The V call is TRBV7-8, the J call TRBJ2-2; a possible D gene is TRBD2 (5 bases). Germline CDR1 SGHVS, CDR2 FQNEAQ. This CDR3 comprises 16 residues. V was pared by 1 base and J by 3 bases, with 12 bases between. In DNA form, the CDR3 reads TGTGCCAGCAGCTTAGTCCGGGGTCGCCACACCGGGGAGCTGTTTTTT. It codes for CASSLVRGRHTGELFF.

The CDR3 region is CASSLNMDEQFF. DNA for the CDR3: TGCGCCAGCAGCTTGAATATGGATGAGCAGTTCTTC. This chain joins TRBV5-1 and TRBJ2-1; D is ambiguous. The germline gives CDR1 SGHRS, CDR2 YFSETQ. The CDR3 totals 12 residues. V lost 1 base, J lost 8 bases, and 7 bases lay in between.

The chain links TRBV10-3 to TRBJ2-7; 8 bases are a match to TRBD1. Losses at the gene ends were 10 bases for V and 5 bases for J; bases not matched to a gene: 13. The CDR3 sequence is 14 residues long. Germline CDR1 and CDR2: ENHRY and SYGVKD. The CDR3 DNA sequence: TGTGCCAGCGTTAAAACAGGGGGGATAAACGAGCAGTACTTC. It codes for CASVKTGGINEQYF.

CDR3 in amino acids: CSASRTVQETQYF. In nucleotides, the CDR3 is TGCAGTGCTAGTCGGACGGTCCAAGAGACCCAGTACTTC. The chain links TRBV20-1 to TRBJ2-5; D is uncertain. Germline CDR1 DFQATT, CDR2 SNEGSKA (reference sequence). The CDR3 has 13 residues. V was clipped by 3 bases and J by 1 base, with 9 bases between them.

The chain combines TRBV9 with TRBJ2-1; possibly TRBD1 or TRBD2 for D (5 bases each). In germline, CDR1 is SGDLS, CDR2 YYNGEE. V was pared by 3 bases and J by 8 bases, with 18 bases between. This CDR3 is 15 amino acids long. CDR3 region: CASSEPSVRGDEQFF. The CDR3 coding sequence is TGTGCCAGCAGCGAGCCCTCGGTTCGAGGGGATGAGCAGTTCTTC.

The chain recombines TRBV7-2 with TRBJ1-6; 8 bases agree with TRBD1. Losses at the gene ends were 2 bases for V and 7 bases for J; bases not matched to a gene: 4. CDR3 length: 15 residues. Germline CDR1 SGHTA, CDR2 FQGNSA. CDR3 residues: CASSLQGASNSPLHF. The CDR3 region has the DNA TGTGCCAGCAGCTTACAGGGGGCGTCGAATTCACCCCTCCACTTT.

The V call is TRBV7-2, the J call TRBJ2-2; D may be TRBD2 (5 bases). Trimming took off 6 bases at V and 4 bases at J, with 9 bases between the two ends. The CDR3 spans 13 residues. Germline CDR1 SGHTA, CDR2 FQGNSA. CDR3 nucleotide sequence: TGTGCCAGCAGGCGTGGGAGCACCGGGGAGCTGTTTTTT. Translated, it gives CASRRGSTGELFF.

This sequence joins TRBV10-3 and TRBJ1-1; 12 bases fit TRBD1. This CDR3 region has 14 residues. With V trimmed by 4 bases and J by 7 bases, 4 bases remained unmatched. The germline CDR1 and CDR2 sequences are ENHRY and SYGVKD. CDR3: CAISGGQGAGEAFF. In nucleotides, the CDR3 is TGTGCCATCAGTGGGGGACAGGGGGCAGGTGAAGCTTTCTTT.

This CDR3 is CASSLSLALGENEQYF. The CDR3 nucleotides are TGTGCCAGCAGCTTGAGTCTGGCGTTGGGGGAAAACGAGCAGTACTTC. The chain carries TRBV11-2 and TRBJ2-7; D may be TRBD1 or TRBD2 (5 bases each). V was shortened by 3 bases and J by 5 bases, with 20 bases between the two germline ends. This CDR3 has 16 residues. CDR1 and CDR2 (germline): SGHAT, FQNNGV. Drawing the rest from reference TRBV11-2 and TRBJ2-7, the complete variable domain is EAGVAQSPRYKIIEKRQSVAFWCNPISGHATLYWYQQILGQGPKLLIQFQNNGVVDDSQLPKDRFSAERLKGVDSTLKIQPAKLEDSAVYLCASSLSLALGENEQYFGPGTRLTVT.

V is TRBV28 and J is TRBJ2-3; D not resolved. V dropped 7 bases and J dropped 2 bases, with 13 bases sitting between them. Looked up from germline, CDR1 is MDHEN and CDR2 is SYDVKM. The CDR3 extends over 14 amino acids. The CDR3 region is CASTLGGTTDTQYF. In DNA form, the CDR3 reads TGTGCCAGCACCCTCGGCGGCACCACAGATACGCAGTATTTT.

The chain links TRBV7-3 to TRBJ2-5, with 15 bases lining up with TRBD2. V dropped 5 bases and J dropped 5; count of bases not matched to a gene: 9. CDR3 length: 17 residues. Germline CDR1 and CDR2: SGHTA and FQGTGA. In nucleotides, the CDR3 is TGTGCCAGCAGCCCCAAGGGACTAGCGGGGGGCGGGGAGACCCAGTACTTC. Amino acid sequence: CASSPKGLAGGGETQYF.

The chain couples TRBV11-2 to TRBJ2-5; D might be TRBD2 (5 bases). The CDR3 runs 14 residues. Germline lookup yields CDR1 SGHAT and CDR2 FQNNGV. V shed 5 bases and J shed 2 bases, with 12 bases lying between them. The CDR3 is CASSPRLLQETQYF. CDR3 sequence (DNA): TGTGCCAGCAGCCCTCGACTACTACAAGAGACCCAGTACTTC.

V is TRBV7-3 and J is TRBJ1-1; a possible D gene is TRBD1 (5 bases). This CDR3 has 14 residues. The V gene lost 2 bases and the J gene lost 11 bases, with 18 bases spanning the gap. CDR1 SGHTA and CDR2 FQGTGA come from the germline V gene. CDR3 sequence: CASSLVQGNQEAFF. CDR3 nucleotides: TGTGCCAGCAGCTTAGTGCAGGGAAATCAGGAGGCTTTCTTT. The variable domain in full, completed from reference TRBV7-3 and TRBJ1-1, reads GAGVSQTPSNKVTEKGKYVELRCDPISGHTALYWYRQSLGQGPEFLIYFQGTGAADDSGLPNDRFFAVRPEGSVSTLKIQRTERGDSAVYLCASSLVQGNQEAFFGQGTRLTVV.

The rearrangement joins TRBV27 to TRBJ2-1, with D tentatively TRBD1 (5 bases). This CDR3 spans 13 amino acids. The V and J ends lost 6 bases and 10 bases respectively, with 16 bases between them. From germline, CDR1 is MNHEY and CDR2 SMNVEV (reference sequence). CDR3 nucleotide sequence: TGTGCCAGCAGCCCCTATCCCTGGGGCGAGCAGTTCTTC. It specifies CASSPYPWGEQFF.

As concerns this clone: Relative to the germline gene, one junction end is altered; a read error may explain this. The chain recombines TRBV28 with TRBJ1-2; D uncertain. Germline V gene lookup returns CDR1 MDHEN and CDR2 SYDVKM. There are 15 residues in the CDR3. The CDR3 DNA is TGTGCCAGCAGCCGCGCCGGGAGGCTAAACTCTGGCTACACCTTC. The encoded protein is CASSRAGRLNSGYTF.

This clone was detected a few times. The chain carries TRBV30 and TRBJ2-2; D is uncertain. The length of the CDR3 is 11 residues. The germline gives CDR1 GTSNPN, CDR2 SVGIG (reference sequence). Trimming stripped 3 bases from V and 4 bases from J, with 3 bases between. The CDR3, as DNA: TGTGCCTGGAGCGCCACCGGGGAGCTGTTTTTT. It specifies CAWSATGELFF.

The rearrangement links TRBV5-1 to TRBJ1-3; 7 bases are a match to TRBD1. The CDR3 runs 15 residues. The V gene's germline CDR1 is SGHRS and CDR2 YFSETQ. The V gene end was trimmed by 3 bases and the J gene end by 4 bases; junction bases not matched to a gene: 7. In DNA, the CDR3 is TGCGCCAGCAGCTCGACAGGGAAGAACGGAAACACCATATATTTT. Amino acid sequence: CASSSTGKNGNTIYF. Filled out from reference TRBV5-1 and TRBJ1-3, the complete variable domain reads KAGVTQTPRYLIKTRGQQVTLSCSPISGHRSVSWYQQTPGQGLQFLFEYFSETQRNKGNFPGRFSGRQFSNSRSEMNVSTLELGDSALYLCASSSTGKNGNTIYFGEGSWLTVV.

The count of this clone is one. CDR3 in amino acids: CASSPGRTLNQPQHF. The CDR3 DNA reads TGTGCCAGCAGCCCGGGACGGACTTTAAATCAGCCCCAGCATTTT. The V call is TRBV7-9, the J call TRBJ1-5; maybe TRBD1 (5 bases). This CDR3 has 15 residues. Germline V lookup: CDR1 SEHNR, CDR2 FQNEAQ (reference sequence). V was shortened by 5 bases and J by 4 bases, with 15 bases between the two germline ends.